A selection of T cell receptor beta chains follows, all from one sample in a study of blood T cell repertoires in COVID-19. Method: immunoSEQ multiplex PCR; TCRdb's copy keeps in-frame clones and lacks some. The sample records roughly 90,000 clones, approximately 83% being singletons. The sample consisted of peripheral blood. The receptors were gathered from a woman aged 80 or older with active or convalescent COVID-19. The CDR3 runs from the conserved cysteine through the conserved F or W. A D gene is named only where the DNA matches it firmly. Size tells how often a clone was seen (once, few, many) or the class of an expanded clone, and some rows leave it out.

CDR3 protein: CASSLGAEDTEAFF
CDR3 DNA: TGTGCCAGCTCACTGGGGGCAGAGGACACTGAAGCTTTCTTT
V gene: TRBV18
J gene: TRBJ1-1
clone size: once
D gene: .

CDR3 protein: CASSWGAVATNEKLFF
CDR3 DNA: TGTGCCAGCAGCTGGGGAGCCGTTGCAACTAATGAAAAACTGTTTTTT
V gene: TRBV7-4
J gene: TRBJ1-4
clone size: .
D gene: .

CDR3 protein: CASSVRTGGTEAFF
CDR3 DNA: TGTGCCAGCAGTGTAAGGACAGGGGGCACTGAAGCTTTCTTT
V gene: TRBV2
J gene: TRBJ1-1
clone size: .
D gene: TRBD1

CDR3 protein: CASSQVATGTGNTEAFF
CDR3 DNA: TGCGCCAGCAGTCAAGTGGCCACCGGGACAGGGAACACTGAAGCTTTCTTT
V gene: TRBV23-1
J gene: TRBJ1-1
clone size: .
D gene: TRBD1

CDR3 protein: CASSTFHGRTYNSPLHF
CDR3 DNA: TGCGCCAGCAGCACCTTCCATGGACGGACTTATAATTCACCCCTCCACTTT
V gene: TRBV4-3
J gene: TRBJ1-6
clone size: .
D gene: .

CDR3 protein: CASSLSTGYGYTF
CDR3 DNA: TGTGCCAGCAGCTTATCAACAGGGTATGGCTACACCTTC
V gene: TRBV11-2
J gene: TRBJ1-2
clone size: .
D gene: .

CDR3 protein: CSVGGQGPLYGYTF
CDR3 DNA: TGCAGCGTAGGGGGACAGGGACCACTCTATGGCTACACCTTC
V gene: TRBV29-1
J gene: TRBJ1-2
clone size: .
D gene: TRBD1

CDR3 protein: CASSLGLREKLFF
CDR3 DNA: TGCGCCAGCAGCCTTGGACTTAGAGAAAAACTGTTTTTT
V gene: TRBV5-1
J gene: TRBJ1-4
clone size: .
D gene: .

CDR3 protein: CASSLNSPLHF
CDR3 DNA: TGTGCCAGCAGCCTTAATTCACCCCTCCACTTT
V gene: TRBV7-9
J gene: TRBJ1-6
clone size: .
D gene: .

CDR3 protein: CASRTDSYEQYF
CDR3 DNA: TGTGCCAGCAGAACTGACAGCTACGAGCAGTACTTC
V gene: TRBV7-2
J gene: TRBJ2-7
clone size: .
D gene: .

CDR3 protein: CASSLRLAGGNSYNEQFF
CDR3 DNA: TGCGCCAGCAGCCTGCGACTAGCGGGAGGGAACTCCTACAATGAGCAGTTCTTC
V gene: TRBV5-1
J gene: TRBJ2-1
clone size: once
D gene: TRBD2

CDR3 protein: CASSSRGLSNQPQHF
CDR3 DNA: TGTGCCAGCAGTTCCAGGGGATTGAGCAATCAGCCCCAGCATTTT
V gene: TRBV21-1
J gene: TRBJ1-5
clone size: once
D gene: .

CDR3 protein: CASAFGRSGGEPGEQYF
CDR3 DNA: TGTGCTAGTGCCTTTGGCCGTAGCGGGGGGGAACCGGGCGAGCAGTACTTC
V gene: TRBV12-5
J gene: TRBJ2-7
clone size: .
D gene: TRBD2

CDR3 protein: CASSLPGGAGSLYF
CDR3 DNA: TGTGCCAGCAGTTTACCCGGTGGGGCGGGGTCCCTTTACTTC
V gene: TRBV28
J gene: TRBJ2-5
clone size: .
D gene: .

CDR3 protein: CASSEDRNYGYTF
CDR3 DNA: TGTGCCAGCAGTGAGGACAGAAACTATGGCTACACCTTC
V gene: TRBV6-2/TRBV6-3
J gene: TRBJ1-2
clone size: .
D gene: .